The rows below give T cell receptor beta chains drawn from one sample of a study of blood T cell repertoires in COVID-19. TCRdb keeps only in-frame clones here, not all; method: immunoSEQ multiplex PCR. The sample holds some 45,000 clones, approximately 80% seen once. Sequenced sample: peripheral blood. The receptor set was obtained from a human donor in a cohort sampled during active COVID-19. Both conserved end residues are part of each CDR3. The D gene is left open where the match is weak. Not every row has a clone size; where given, it reads once, few, many or a size class.

CDR3 DNA	CDR3 protein	V gene	D gene	J gene	clone size	CDR3 length
TGCGCCAGCAGCCTGGACGGTGCTGGAAACACCATATATTTT	CASSLDGAGNTIYF	TRBV5-1	-	TRBJ1-3	-	14
TGTGCCACCTCCCCGGGTTTCCAGTACTTC	CATSPGFQYF	TRBV9	-	TRBJ2-7	-	10
TGCGCCAGCAGCTTGGGGGACACCTCCTACGAGCAGTACTTC	CASSLGDTSYEQYF	TRBV5-1	-	TRBJ2-7	-	14
TGTGCCAGCAGCCCCCGGGGTAGCCTCAATGAGCAGTTCTTC	CASSPRGSLNEQFF	TRBV9	-	TRBJ2-1	-	14
TGCGCCAGCAGCTTCAACAGAATGGGTTCCTACGAGCAGTACTTC	CASSFNRMGSYEQYF	TRBV5-1	-	TRBJ2-7	-	15
TGTGCCAGCAGCAGACTAGCGTCGAGCGGGGAGCTGTTTTTT	CASSRLASSGELFF	TRBV5-6	TRBD2	TRBJ2-2	-	14
TGTGCCAGCAGCCGGGGGACAGGGATACTTACTTTCGAGCAGTACTTC	CASSRGTGILTFEQYF	TRBV14	TRBD1	TRBJ2-7	-	16
TGTGCCAGCAGCTCCCCGGCAGGGGGCAATTCACCCCTCCACTTT	CASSSPAGGNSPLHF	TRBV6-6	TRBD1	TRBJ1-6	-	15
TGTGCCAGCAGTCCGGGGGGATCGGGCTACGAGCAGTACTTC	CASSPGGSGYEQYF	TRBV6-2/TRBV6-3	TRBD2	TRBJ2-7	few	14
TGCGCCAGCAGCCAGGGGGTCGGGAGCTATGAGCAGTTCTTC	CASSQGVGSYEQFF	TRBV4-3	-	TRBJ2-1	-	14
TGTGCCAGCAGCCGCGGGGCACCCCTCCAATTGGAGCAGTTCTTC	CASSRGAPLQLEQFF	TRBV3-1/TRBV3-2	-	TRBJ2-1	-	15
TGTGCCAGCAGCTTATCGGGGTTAGAGACCCAGTACTTC	CASSLSGLETQYF	TRBV11-3	-	TRBJ2-5	-	13
TGCGCCAGCAGCTTCGACAGCAACTCTGGAAACACCATATATTTT	CASSFDSNSGNTIYF	TRBV4-1	-	TRBJ1-3	-	15
TGTGCCAGCAGCTCAGGACTAGCGGGGGCAAGCACAGATACGCAGTATTTT	CASSSGLAGASTDTQYF	TRBV11-3	TRBD2	TRBJ2-3	-	17
TGTGCCAGCAGCTCCCCCCTAGCGGGAGTAGGGAATGAGCAGTTCTTC	CASSSPLAGVGNEQFF	TRBV7-2	TRBD2	TRBJ2-1	-	16
TGTGCCACCAGCCCGTTCGGACAGGGCCCAGGGGATGGCTACACCTTC	CATSPFGQGPGDGYTF	TRBV24-1	TRBD1	TRBJ1-2	-	16
TGTGCCAGCAGTTACCTCGGGACAGCGAACACTGAAGCTTTCTTT	CASSYLGTANTEAFF	TRBV6-5	TRBD1	TRBJ1-1	-	15
TGTGCCATCAGTGAGCAGGGTGCTGGGGCCAACGTCCTGACTTTC	CAISEQGAGANVLTF	TRBV10-3	-	TRBJ2-6	-	15
TGTGCCAGCAGCCCGGGGAGGGTCTCCTACAATGAGCAGTTCTTC	CASSPGRVSYNEQFF	TRBV7-9	TRBD2	TRBJ2-1	-	15
TGTGCCAGCAGCTTTGCGCAAAGTGGGACTCCCTACACAGATACGCAGTATTTT	CASSFAQSGTPYTDTQYF	TRBV12-1	-	TRBJ2-3	-	18
TGTGCCAGCAGCCAGGCCCCGACTAGCGGGCCGACAGATACGCAGTATTTT	CASSQAPTSGPTDTQYF	TRBV3-1/TRBV3-2	TRBD2	TRBJ2-3	-	17
TGTGCCAGTAGTATGCCAGGGGGCTACGAGCAGTACTTC	CASSMPGGYEQYF	TRBV19	TRBD1	TRBJ2-7	-	13
TGTGCCAGCAGTCTCGTCGTCCGGGACGAGCAGTACTTC	CASSLVVRDEQYF	TRBV28	-	TRBJ2-7	-	13
TGCAGTGCTGACTTCACAGATACGCAGTATTTT	CSADFTDTQYF	TRBV20-1	-	TRBJ2-3	-	11
TGTGCCAGCTCACCTTTTTTAGGGACAGGTGTTTACGAGCAGTACTTC	CASSPFLGTGVYEQYF	TRBV18	TRBD1	TRBJ2-7	-	16
TGTGCCAGCAGTTACTCGGTGCAGGAACCCCACGGGGAGCTGTTTTTT	CASSYSVQEPHGELFF	TRBV6-5	-	TRBJ2-2	once	16
TGTGCCAGCAGGGCGGAGAAGGAGGACTACGAGCAGTACTTC	CASRAEKEDYEQYF	TRBV2	-	TRBJ2-7	-	14
TGTGCCAGCAGCGGACAGGGGGGGACCGGGGAGCTGTTTTTT	CASSGQGGTGELFF	TRBV6-2/TRBV6-3	TRBD1	TRBJ2-2	-	14
TGTGCCAGCAGTCCTGACAGGAACAATGAGCAGTTCTTC	CASSPDRNNEQFF	TRBV2	-	TRBJ2-1	-	13
TGTGCCAGTAGTATCGACAGTCAAGAGACCCAGTACTTC	CASSIDSQETQYF	TRBV19	-	TRBJ2-5	-	13
TGTGCCAGCAGTAGGCTAGCGGGTTTGGAGACCCAGTACTTC	CASSRLAGLETQYF	TRBV6-5	TRBD2	TRBJ2-5	-	14
TGTGCCAGCAGTCAAGGTAGCGGGACTAGCACAGATACGCAGTATTTT	CASSQGSGTSTDTQYF	TRBV2	TRBD2	TRBJ2-3	-	16
TGCGCCAGCAGCTTGGGGACGGACCCCTTGACTAGCGGGAGGGCGGCCGAGCAGTACTTC	CASSLGTDPLTSGRAAEQYF	TRBV5-1	TRBD2	TRBJ2-7	-	20
TGCGCCAGCAGCCGTGGACGGGGACTACCGACATACGAGCAGTACTTC	CASSRGRGLPTYEQYF	TRBV4-3	TRBD2	TRBJ2-7	few	16
TGTGCCAGCAGCTTACAGGGGATCGGGGAAGAGACCCAGTACTTC	CASSLQGIGEETQYF	TRBV5-6	TRBD1	TRBJ2-5	-	15
TGCGCCAGCAGTGTAGCGGGAGATACCGGGGAGCTGTTTTTT	CASSVAGDTGELFF	TRBV10-1	TRBD2	TRBJ2-2	-	14
TGTGCCAGCAGTTTCGGACAGGGGGGTGAAAAACTGTTTTTT	CASSFGQGGEKLFF	TRBV6-5	TRBD1	TRBJ1-4	-	14
TGTGCCAGCAGCCAGAGGAGCTATGGCTACACCTTC	CASSQRSYGYTF	TRBV14	-	TRBJ1-2	-	12
TGTGCCAGCAGCTTGTACAATCAGGTGACCCAGTACTTC	CASSLYNQVTQYF	TRBV7-2	-	TRBJ2-5	-	13
TGTGCCAGCAGCTTCCCAGTGGGGGGAGGGCTCACAGATACGCAGTATTTT	CASSFPVGGGLTDTQYF	TRBV7-8	TRBD2	TRBJ2-3	-	17
TGTGCCAGCACGGGGGGGCCGGGGGAGACCCAGTACTTC	CASTGGPGETQYF	TRBV6-5	TRBD2	TRBJ2-5	-	13
TGTGCCAGCAGCCAACCTCAAGGCGGGGGTTCTGGAGATACGCAGTATTTT	CASSQPQGGGSGDTQYF	TRBV3-1/TRBV3-2	TRBD2	TRBJ2-3	-	17
TGTGCCAGCCACGGGGGCAATGAGCAGTTCTTC	CASHGGNEQFF	TRBV5-5	-	TRBJ2-1	-	11
TGTGCCAGCAGTTACTCGAGGACACGCGATAATTCACCCCTCCACTTT	CASSYSRTRDNSPLHF	TRBV6-8	-	TRBJ1-6	-	16
TGTGCCAGCAGTGATCTAGCGGGAGGGTCGGATACGCAGTATTTT	CASSDLAGGSDTQYF	TRBV6-1	TRBD2	TRBJ2-3	-	15
TGTGCCAGCAGCCAAGTCCCGGGGGTAGCGGGCCTGGTAACCTACGAGCAGTACTTC	CASSQVPGVAGLVTYEQYF	TRBV4-2	TRBD2	TRBJ2-7	once	19
TGCGCCAGCAGCGATGTCCAGGCGATGGCCTGGTTCTTC	CASSDVQAMAWFF	TRBV4-1	-	TRBJ2-1	-	13
TGTGCCAGCACGGCGGGGGCAGGCGGGGAGCTGTTTTTT	CASTAGAGGELFF	TRBV12-3/TRBV12-4	-	TRBJ2-2	-	13
TGTGCCAGCACCCCCCTCAACACCCGCTCCTACAATGAGCAGTTCTTC	CASTPLNTRSYNEQFF	TRBV7-9	-	TRBJ2-1	-	16
TGTGCCAGCAGCCAAGTGGGGCCAGCGAACACCGGGGAGCTGTTTTTT	CASSQVGPANTGELFF	TRBV3-1/TRBV3-2	-	TRBJ2-2	few	16
TGCGCCAGCAGCTTTGGGACAGGGGGCGTGAAGCAGTACTTC	CASSFGTGGVKQYF	TRBV5-1	TRBD1	TRBJ2-7	once	14
TGCGCCAGCAGCCTAGGACAGGGGGGGACCCAGTACTTC	CASSLGQGGTQYF	TRBV5-1	TRBD1	TRBJ2-5	-	13
TGCAGCGTGCAGGGCTCCGGGGCCAACGTCCTGACTTTC	CSVQGSGANVLTF	TRBV29-1	-	TRBJ2-6	-	13
TGCAGCGTTGAAGGACAGGGCCAGTACGAGCAGTACTTC	CSVEGQGQYEQYF	TRBV29-1	TRBD1	TRBJ2-7	-	13
TGTGCCAGCAGTTACCTAAATGAGCAGTTCTTC	CASSYLNEQFF	TRBV6-5	-	TRBJ2-1	-	11
TGTGCCAGTAGACGCCAGGGGGCGGAGGGCAATCAGCCCCAGCATTTT	CASRRQGAEGNQPQHF	TRBV19	TRBD1	TRBJ1-5	-	16
TGCAGCGTCAAAGACAGGGACACTGAAGCTTTCTTT	CSVKDRDTEAFF	TRBV29-1	TRBD1	TRBJ1-1	medium-sized	12